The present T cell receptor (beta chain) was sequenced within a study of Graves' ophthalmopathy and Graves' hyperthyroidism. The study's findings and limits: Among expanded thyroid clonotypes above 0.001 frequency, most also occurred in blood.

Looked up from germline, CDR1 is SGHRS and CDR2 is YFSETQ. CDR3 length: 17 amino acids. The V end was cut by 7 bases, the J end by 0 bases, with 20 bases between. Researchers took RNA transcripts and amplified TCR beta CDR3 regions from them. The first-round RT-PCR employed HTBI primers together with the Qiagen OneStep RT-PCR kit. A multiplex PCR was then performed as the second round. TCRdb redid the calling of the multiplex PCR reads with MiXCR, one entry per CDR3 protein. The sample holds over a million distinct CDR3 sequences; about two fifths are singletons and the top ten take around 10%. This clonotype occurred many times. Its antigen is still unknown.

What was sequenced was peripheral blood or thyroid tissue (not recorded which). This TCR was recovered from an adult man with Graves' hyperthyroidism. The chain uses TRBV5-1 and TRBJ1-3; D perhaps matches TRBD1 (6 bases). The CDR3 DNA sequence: TGCGCCAGCGGGTCGGACAGCTCTGGGTTCTCTGGAAACACCATATATTTT. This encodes CASGSDSSGFSGNTIYF.